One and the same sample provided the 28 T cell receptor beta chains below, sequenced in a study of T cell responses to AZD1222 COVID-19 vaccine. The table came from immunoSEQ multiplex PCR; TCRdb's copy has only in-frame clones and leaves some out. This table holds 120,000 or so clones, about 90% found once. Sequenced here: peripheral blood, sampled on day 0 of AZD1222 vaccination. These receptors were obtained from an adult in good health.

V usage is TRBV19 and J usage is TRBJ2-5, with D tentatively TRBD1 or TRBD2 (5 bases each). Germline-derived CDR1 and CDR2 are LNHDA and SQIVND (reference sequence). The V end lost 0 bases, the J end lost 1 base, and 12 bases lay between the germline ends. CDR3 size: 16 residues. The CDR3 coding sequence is TGTGCCAGTAGTATAGATGGGGGAAGGGCCCAAGAGACCCAGTACTTC. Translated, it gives CASSIDGGRAQETQYF.

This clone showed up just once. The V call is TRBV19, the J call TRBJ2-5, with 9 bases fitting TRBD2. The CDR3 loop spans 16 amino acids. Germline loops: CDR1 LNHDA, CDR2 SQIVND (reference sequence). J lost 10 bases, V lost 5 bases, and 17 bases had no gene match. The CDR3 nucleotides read TGTGCCAGTAGTCCTGCGACTAGCGGCTCCTACCTCGGCCAGTACTTC. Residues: CASSPATSGSYLGQYF.

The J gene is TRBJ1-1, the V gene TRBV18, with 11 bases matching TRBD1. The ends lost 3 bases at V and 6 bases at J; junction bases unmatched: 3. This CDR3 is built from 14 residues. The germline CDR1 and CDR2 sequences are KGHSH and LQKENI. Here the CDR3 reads CASSPGTGGSEAFF. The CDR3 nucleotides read TGTGCCAGCTCACCCGGGACAGGGGGATCTGAAGCTTTCTTT.

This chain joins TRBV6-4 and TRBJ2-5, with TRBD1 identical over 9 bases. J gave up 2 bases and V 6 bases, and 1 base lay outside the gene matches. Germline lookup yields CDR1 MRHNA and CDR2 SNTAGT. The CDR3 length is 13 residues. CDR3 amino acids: CASRGQGQETQYF. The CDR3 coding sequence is TGTGCCAGCAGGGGACAGGGACAAGAGACCCAGTACTTC.

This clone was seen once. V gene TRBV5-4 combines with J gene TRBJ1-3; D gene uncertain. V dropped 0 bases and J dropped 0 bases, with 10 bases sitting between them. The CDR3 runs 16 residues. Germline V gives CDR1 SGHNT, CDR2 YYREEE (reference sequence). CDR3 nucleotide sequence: TGTGCCAGCAGCTTGGGCCACCAGAGCTCTGGAAACACCATATATTTT. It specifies CASSLGHQSSGNTIYF. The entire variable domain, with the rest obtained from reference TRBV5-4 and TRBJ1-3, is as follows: ETGVTQSPTHLIKTRGQQVTLRCSSQSGHNTVSWYQQALGQGPQFIFQYYREEENGRGNFPPRFSGLQFPNYSSELNVNALELDDSALYLCASSLGHQSSGNTIYFGEGSWLTVV.

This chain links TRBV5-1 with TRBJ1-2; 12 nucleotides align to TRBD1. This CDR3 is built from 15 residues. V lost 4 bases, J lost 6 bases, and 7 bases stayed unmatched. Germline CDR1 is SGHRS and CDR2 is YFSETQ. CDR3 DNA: TGCGCCAGCAGCCCCGGGGGGACAGGGGGCGATGGCTACACCTTC. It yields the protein CASSPGGTGGDGYTF.

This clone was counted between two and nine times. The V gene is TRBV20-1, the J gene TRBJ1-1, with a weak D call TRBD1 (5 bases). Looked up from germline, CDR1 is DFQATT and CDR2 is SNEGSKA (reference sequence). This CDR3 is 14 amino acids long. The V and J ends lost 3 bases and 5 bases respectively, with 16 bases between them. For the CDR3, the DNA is TGCAGTGCTAGTAGTTTGGGTGGGGGGACTGAAGCTTTCTTT. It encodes CSASSLGGGTEAFF.

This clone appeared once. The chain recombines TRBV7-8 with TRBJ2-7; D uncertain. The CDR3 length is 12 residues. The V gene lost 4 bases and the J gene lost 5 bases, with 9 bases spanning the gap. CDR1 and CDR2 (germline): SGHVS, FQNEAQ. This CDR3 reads CASSSLVNEQYV. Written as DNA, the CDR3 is TGTGCCAGCAGCTCCCTGGTCAACGAGCAGTACGTC.

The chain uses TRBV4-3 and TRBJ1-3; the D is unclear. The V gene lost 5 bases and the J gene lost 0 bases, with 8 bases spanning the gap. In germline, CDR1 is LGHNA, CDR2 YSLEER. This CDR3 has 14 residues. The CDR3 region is CASSAHISGNTIYF. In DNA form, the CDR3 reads TGCGCCAGCAGCGCTCACATCTCTGGAAACACCATATATTTT.

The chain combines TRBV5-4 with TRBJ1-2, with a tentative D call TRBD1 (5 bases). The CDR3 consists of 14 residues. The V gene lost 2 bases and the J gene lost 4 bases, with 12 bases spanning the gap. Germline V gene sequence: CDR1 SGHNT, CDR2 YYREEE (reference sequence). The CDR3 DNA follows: TGTGCCAGCAGCTTTATTCAGGGAGGCTATGGCTACACCTTC. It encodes CASSFIQGGYGYTF.

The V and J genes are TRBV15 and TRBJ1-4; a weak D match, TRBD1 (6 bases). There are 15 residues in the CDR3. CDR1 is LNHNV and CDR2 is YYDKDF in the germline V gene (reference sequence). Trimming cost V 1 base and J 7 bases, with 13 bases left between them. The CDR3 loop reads CATSRGGAGAEKLFF. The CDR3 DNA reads TGTGCCACCAGCAGAGGGGGCGCGGGGGCTGAAAAACTGTTTTTT.

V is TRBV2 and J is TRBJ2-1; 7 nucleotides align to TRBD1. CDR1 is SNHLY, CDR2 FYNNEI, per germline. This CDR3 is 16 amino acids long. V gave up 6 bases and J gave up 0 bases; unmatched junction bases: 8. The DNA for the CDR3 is TGTGCCAGCAGGAGAGGGGGCGTAAGCTCCTACAATGAGCAGTTCTTC. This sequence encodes CASRRGGVSSYNEQFF.

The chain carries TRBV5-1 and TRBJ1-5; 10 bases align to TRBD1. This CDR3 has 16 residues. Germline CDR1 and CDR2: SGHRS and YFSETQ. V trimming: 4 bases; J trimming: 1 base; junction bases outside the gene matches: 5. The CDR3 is CASSEGTGASNQPQHF. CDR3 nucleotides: TGCGCCAGCAGCGAAGGGACAGGGGCGAGCAATCAGCCCCAGCATTTT.

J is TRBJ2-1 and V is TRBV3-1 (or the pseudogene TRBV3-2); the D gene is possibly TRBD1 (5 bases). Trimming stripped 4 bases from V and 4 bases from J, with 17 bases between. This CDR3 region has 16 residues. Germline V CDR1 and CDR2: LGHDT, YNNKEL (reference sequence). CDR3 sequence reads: CASSRAGQQIYNEQFF. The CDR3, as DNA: TGTGCCAGCAGCCGCGCAGGGCAGCAAATATACAATGAGCAGTTCTTC.

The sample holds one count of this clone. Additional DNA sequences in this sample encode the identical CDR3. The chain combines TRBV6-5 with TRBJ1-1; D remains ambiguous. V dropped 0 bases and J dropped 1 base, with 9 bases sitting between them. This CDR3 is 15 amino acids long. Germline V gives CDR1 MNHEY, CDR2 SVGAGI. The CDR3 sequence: CASSYSRTGNTEAFF. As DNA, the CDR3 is TGTGCCAGCAGTTACTCGAGGACGGGGAACACTGAAGCTTTCTTT.

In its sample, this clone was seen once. Here the CDR3 DNA reads TGTGCCAGCTCCCCCCCGATCGCAGGGAGAAACACCGGGGAGCTGTTTTTT. The encoded protein is CASSPPIAGRNTGELFF. The V gene is TRBV18, the J gene TRBJ2-2; the D gene could be TRBD1 or TRBD2 (5 bases each). Trimming stripped 6 bases from V and 2 bases from J, with 19 bases between. Germline V gene sequence: CDR1 KGHSH, CDR2 LQKENI. The CDR3 spans 17 residues.

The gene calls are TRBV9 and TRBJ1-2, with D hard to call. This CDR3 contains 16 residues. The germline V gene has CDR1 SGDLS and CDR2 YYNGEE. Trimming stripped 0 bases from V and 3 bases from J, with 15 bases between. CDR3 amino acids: CASSVGVPGRDYGYTF. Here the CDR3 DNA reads TGTGCCAGCAGCGTAGGGGTACCAGGACGGGACTATGGCTACACCTTC.

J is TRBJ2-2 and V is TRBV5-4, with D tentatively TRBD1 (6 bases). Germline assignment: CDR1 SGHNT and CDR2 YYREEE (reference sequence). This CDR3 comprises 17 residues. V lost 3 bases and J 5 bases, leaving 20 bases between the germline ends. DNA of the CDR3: TGTGCCAGCAGCTCCCTATCCGGTAGCACAGGGACCGGGGAGCTGTTTTTT. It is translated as CASSSLSGSTGTGELFF.

CDR3 nucleotide sequence: TGTGCCAGCAGCCCAACGGGCAACTATGGCTACACCTTC. Translation: CASSPTGNYGYTF. This sequence joins TRBV7-9 and TRBJ1-2, with unresolved D. The V end lost 5 bases, the J end lost 2 bases, and 9 bases lay between the germline ends. Germline assignment: CDR1 SEHNR and CDR2 FQNEAQ (reference sequence). This CDR3 spans 13 amino acids.

This CDR3 is CAYSDRGNYGYTF. CDR3 coding DNA: TGTGCCTATAGCGACAGGGGGAACTATGGCTACACCTTC. The V call is TRBV28, the J call TRBJ1-2, with 9 bases aligning to TRBD1. V dropped 11 bases and J dropped 2; count of bases not matched to a gene: 6. CDR3 length: 13 residues. Germline V lookup: CDR1 MDHEN, CDR2 SYDVKM.

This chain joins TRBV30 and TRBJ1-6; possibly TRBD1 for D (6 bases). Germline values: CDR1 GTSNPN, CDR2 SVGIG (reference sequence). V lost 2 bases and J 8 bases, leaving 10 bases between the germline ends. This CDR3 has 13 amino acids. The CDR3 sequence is CAWSNGGHSPLHF. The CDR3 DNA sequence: TGTGCCTGGAGTAATGGGGGGCATTCACCCCTCCACTTT.

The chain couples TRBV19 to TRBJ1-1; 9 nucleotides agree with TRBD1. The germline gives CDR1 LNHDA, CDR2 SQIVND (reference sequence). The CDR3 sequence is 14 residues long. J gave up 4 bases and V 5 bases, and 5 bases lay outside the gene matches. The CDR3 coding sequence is TGTGCCAGTAGTGTTGACAGGGGGTCCACTGAAGCTTTCTTT. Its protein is CASSVDRGSTEAFF.

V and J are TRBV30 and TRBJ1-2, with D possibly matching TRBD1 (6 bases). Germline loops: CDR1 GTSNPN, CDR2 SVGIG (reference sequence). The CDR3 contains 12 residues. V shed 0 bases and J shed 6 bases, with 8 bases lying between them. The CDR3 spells CAWSVRQDGYTF. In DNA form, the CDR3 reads TGTGCCTGGAGTGTACGACAGGATGGCTACACCTTC.

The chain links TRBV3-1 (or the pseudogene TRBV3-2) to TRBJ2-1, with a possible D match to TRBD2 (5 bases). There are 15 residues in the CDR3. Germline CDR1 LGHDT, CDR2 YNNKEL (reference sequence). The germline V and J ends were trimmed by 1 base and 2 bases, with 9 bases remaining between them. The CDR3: CASSQGGDPYNEQFF. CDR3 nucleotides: TGTGCCAGCAGCCAAGGGGGAGACCCCTACAATGAGCAGTTCTTC.

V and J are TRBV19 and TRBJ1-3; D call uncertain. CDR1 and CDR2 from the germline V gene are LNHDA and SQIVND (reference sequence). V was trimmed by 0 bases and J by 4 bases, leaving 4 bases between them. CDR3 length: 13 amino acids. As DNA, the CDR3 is TGTGCCAGTAGTATAGAAGAGGGAAACACCATATATTTT. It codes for CASSIEEGNTIYF.

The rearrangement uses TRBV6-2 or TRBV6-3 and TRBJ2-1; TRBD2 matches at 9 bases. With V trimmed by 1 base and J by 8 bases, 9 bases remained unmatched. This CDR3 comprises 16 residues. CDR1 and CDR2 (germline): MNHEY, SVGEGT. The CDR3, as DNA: TGTGCCAGCAGTTACTGGGTTAGCGGGAGTCCGGATGAGCAGTTCTTC. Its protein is CASSYWVSGSPDEQFF.

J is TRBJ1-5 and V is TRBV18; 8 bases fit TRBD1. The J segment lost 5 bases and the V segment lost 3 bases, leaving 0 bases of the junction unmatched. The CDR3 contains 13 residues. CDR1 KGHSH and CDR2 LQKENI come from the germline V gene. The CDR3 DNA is TGTGCCAGCTCACCGACAGGGGATCAGCCCCAGCATTTT. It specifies CASSPTGDQPQHF.

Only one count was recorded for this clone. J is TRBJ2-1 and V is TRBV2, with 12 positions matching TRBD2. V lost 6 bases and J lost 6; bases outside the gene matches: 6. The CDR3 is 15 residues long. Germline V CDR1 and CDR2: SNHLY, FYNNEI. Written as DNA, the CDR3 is TGTGCCAGCAGAGAGACTAGCGGGAGTGGCAATGAGCAGTTCTTC. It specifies CASRETSGSGNEQFF.